Following are 7 T cell receptor beta chains from one sample sequenced in a study of response to subunit inactivated influenza vaccine. MiXCR was run by TCRdb on the RT-PCR reads, yielding one entry per CDR3 protein. The table lists 500,000 or so distinct CDR3 sequences, approximately 11% of them singletons, with around 12% in the top ten. This sample comprised PBMCs from blood, obtained 45 days after vaccination. The origin of the receptors is a man aged 45-65 years who received an inactivated influenza vaccine.

As to this clonotype: An end of the junction does not agree with germline; a read error may underlie this. J is TRBJ2-1 and V is TRBV7-9; D remains ambiguous. The CDR3 has 13 amino acids. Germline assignment: CDR1 SEHNR and CDR2 FQNEAQ (reference sequence). CDR3 loop: CASRTELYTEQFF. The CDR3 DNA reads TGTGCCAGCAGAACGGAGTTGTACACTGAGCAGTTCTTC.

This clonotype was observed at least ten times. The gene calls are TRBV7-2 and TRBJ2-3; D is perhaps TRBD1 (6 bases). V lost 5 bases and J lost 8, with 14 bases in between. CDR3 size: 13 residues. Germline V CDR1 and CDR2: SGHTA, FQGNSA. CDR3 coding DNA: TGTGCCAGCAGCCCCCCCAGCAGGGGTACGCAGTATTTT. This sequence encodes CASSPPSRGTQYF.

Ten or more counts support this clonotype. The chain couples TRBV7-2 to TRBJ1-3, with D unclear. This CDR3 region has 12 residues. The germline V gene has CDR1 SGHTA and CDR2 FQGNSA. V shed 5 bases and J shed 4 bases, with 6 bases lying between them. The CDR3 spells CASSTMGNTIYF. CDR3 in DNA: TGTGCCAGCAGCACTATGGGAAACACCATATATTTT. Variable domain in full (rest from reference TRBV7-2 and TRBJ1-3): GAGVSQSPSNKVTEKGKDVELRCDPISGHTALYWYRQSLGQGLEFLIYFQGNSAPDKSGLPSDRFSAERTGGSVSTLTIQRTQQEDSAVYLCASSTMGNTIYFGEGSWLTVV.

The CDR3 here is CASSLGEKEPQHF. The CDR3 nucleotides are TGTGCCAGCAGCTTAGGAGAAAAGGAGCCCCAGCATTTT. The chain combines TRBV7-2 with TRBJ1-5; D is unclear. This CDR3 comprises 13 residues. CDR1 and CDR2 from the germline V gene are SGHTA and FQGNSA. Trimming left V 1 base short and J 8 bases short, with 9 bases between.

The V call is TRBV11-2, the J call TRBJ2-5, with D perhaps matching TRBD2 (5 bases). The CDR3 is 16 residues long. Between the trimmed V and J ends, which lost 0 bases and 2 bases, there was a span of 13 bases. Germline CDR1 is SGHAT and CDR2 is FQNNGV. The CDR3 loop reads CASSLDDASRQETQYF. CDR3 DNA sequence: TGTGCCAGCAGCTTAGATGATGCTAGCCGGCAAGAGACCCAGTACTTC.

This clonotype was recorded a few times. The chain combines TRBV7-9 with TRBJ2-2; possibly TRBD1 for D (7 bases). The ends were cut back, 8 bases at V and 7 bases at J, with 20 bases in the middle. The CDR3 covers 15 residues. In germline, CDR1 is SEHNR, CDR2 FQNEAQ (reference sequence). Here the CDR3 DNA reads TGTGCCAGCGACAGGGACAACTGGGGACTCGGGGAGCTGTTTTTT. As protein: CASDRDNWGLGELFF.

V and J are TRBV5-1 and TRBJ2-7; 10 positions agree with TRBD1. This CDR3 region has 17 residues. V gave up 4 bases and J gave up 4 bases; unmatched junction bases: 14. The germline V gene encodes CDR1 SGHRS and CDR2 YFSETQ. The CDR3 protein is CASSSKPPGQGSYEQYF. The CDR3 nucleotides are TGCGCCAGCAGCAGCAAGCCCCCGGGACAGGGGAGTTACGAGCAGTACTTC.